A selection of T cell receptor beta chains follows, all from one sample in a study of shared clonotypes between healthy human individuals. Measured with immunoSEQ multiplex PCR; TCRdb has only the in-frame clones, and not every one. Of roughly 2,000,000 clones in the sample, approximately 94% were seen once. The sample was naive CD8+ T cells sorted from blood. The receptors stem from a man between 18 and 35 years old in good health. The CDR3 runs from the conserved cysteine through the conserved F or W. D genes are given only for firm matches. Size is stated for part of the rows, as once, few or many counts, or as a class when the clone is expanded.

j_gene: TRBJ2-5
abundance: NA
d_gene: NA
v_gene: TRBV28
CDR3aa: CASKEAGEYGETQYF
CDR3nt: TGTGCCAGCAAAGAAGCAGGGGAGTATGGGGAGACCCAGTACTTC

j_gene: TRBJ1-2
abundance: NA
d_gene: NA
v_gene: TRBV19
CDR3aa: CASGGWTDSYGYTF
CDR3nt: TGTGCCAGTGGGGGATGGACGGACTCCTATGGCTACACCTTC

j_gene: TRBJ2-7
abundance: NA
d_gene: NA
v_gene: TRBV10-1
CDR3aa: CASSVGPAYEQYF
CDR3nt: TGCGCCAGCAGTGTAGGGCCCGCCTACGAGCAGTACTTC

j_gene: TRBJ1-6
abundance: NA
d_gene: NA
v_gene: TRBV7-9
CDR3aa: CASSWGKRNSPLHF
CDR3nt: TGTGCCAGCAGCTGGGGAAAGCGTAATTCACCCCTCCACTTT

j_gene: TRBJ2-7
abundance: NA
d_gene: TRBD1
v_gene: TRBV9
CDR3aa: CASSAGQGPEQYF
CDR3nt: TGTGCCAGCAGCGCAGGACAGGGACCCGAGCAGTACTTC

j_gene: TRBJ1-5
abundance: NA
d_gene: NA
v_gene: TRBV5-1
CDR3aa: CASSFPWVVSNQPQHF
CDR3nt: TGCGCCAGCAGCTTTCCGTGGGTAGTGAGCAATCAGCCCCAGCATTTT

j_gene: TRBJ2-5
abundance: NA
d_gene: NA
v_gene: TRBV5-4
CDR3aa: CASSLAVVAEQETQYF
CDR3nt: TGTGCCAGCAGCTTGGCTGTCGTGGCAGAACAAGAGACCCAGTACTTC

j_gene: TRBJ2-3
abundance: NA
d_gene: NA
v_gene: TRBV19
CDR3aa: CASSMGGGTDTQYF
CDR3nt: TGTGCCAGTAGTATGGGCGGGGGCACAGATACGCAGTATTTT

j_gene: TRBJ2-7
abundance: NA
d_gene: TRBD1
v_gene: TRBV5-6
CDR3aa: CASSTRDSLYEQYF
CDR3nt: TGTGCCAGCAGCACACGGGACAGCCTCTACGAGCAGTACTTC

j_gene: TRBJ2-7
abundance: NA
d_gene: TRBD1
v_gene: TRBV30
CDR3aa: CAWSAMTGGYEQYF
CDR3nt: TGTGCCTGGAGTGCAATGACAGGGGGCTACGAGCAGTACTTC

j_gene: TRBJ2-3
abundance: once
d_gene: TRBD2
v_gene: TRBV7-9
CDR3aa: CASSSSLAGGPDTQYF
CDR3nt: TGTGCCAGCAGCTCTTCTCTAGCGGGGGGGCCAGATACGCAGTATTTT

j_gene: TRBJ2-7
abundance: once
d_gene: TRBD1
v_gene: TRBV10-3
CDR3aa: CAISDEQGALEQYF
CDR3nt: TGTGCCATCAGTGATGAGCAGGGGGCCCTCGAGCAGTACTTC

j_gene: TRBJ2-7
abundance: NA
d_gene: TRBD2
v_gene: TRBV27
CDR3aa: CASSSGTSGVEQYF
CDR3nt: TGTGCCAGCAGTTCCGGGACTAGCGGGGTTGAGCAGTACTTC

j_gene: TRBJ2-5
abundance: NA
d_gene: TRBD2
v_gene: TRBV4-1
CDR3aa: CASSPRAGGRETQYF
CDR3nt: TGCGCCAGCAGCCCCAGAGCGGGGGGAAGGGAGACCCAGTACTTC

j_gene: TRBJ2-1
abundance: NA
d_gene: NA
v_gene: TRBV7-3
CDR3aa: CASSLTPTIMIGNEQFF
CDR3nt: TGTGCCAGCAGCTTAACCCCGACTATCATGATCGGGAATGAGCAGTTCTTC

j_gene: TRBJ2-5
abundance: NA
d_gene: NA
v_gene: TRBV6-6
CDR3aa: CASSYPSIGEQETQYF
CDR3nt: TGTGCCAGCAGTTATCCCTCAATAGGGGAGCAAGAGACCCAGTACTTC

j_gene: TRBJ1-1
abundance: NA
d_gene: NA
v_gene: TRBV29-1
CDR3aa: CSVVTLYTEAFF
CDR3nt: TGCAGCGTTGTGACTCTTTACACTGAAGCTTTCTTT

j_gene: TRBJ1-1
abundance: NA
d_gene: TRBD1
v_gene: TRBV27
CDR3aa: CASSSLQGLYTEAFF
CDR3nt: TGTGCCAGCAGTTCTCTACAGGGGTTATACACTGAAGCTTTCTTT